This TCR beta chain was obtained from a study of blood T cell repertoires in COVID-19. Per the study methods: Amplified reference gene primers provided the basis for estimating nucleated cell counts. Sequencing was performed with immunoSEQ multiplex PCR; in TCRdb, only in-frame clones are kept and a portion is missing. V, J and clone size are taken as reported in that table, and D and trimming were inferred from the DNA itself. The sample consists of fewer than 40,000 clones, roughly nine tenths of them appearing once. Trimming left V 1 base short and J 4 bases short, with 11 bases between. The CDR3 is 14 amino acids. Looked up from germline, CDR1 is GTSNPN and CDR2 is SVGIG (reference sequence).

This chain uses TRBV30 with TRBJ1-3, with D unresolved. The TCR comes from a man at least 80 years old with acute or convalescent COVID-19. Sample: peripheral blood. DNA for the CDR3: TGTGCCTGGAGTGCCCGGGAAAAGGGAAACACCATATATTTT. Translated, it gives CAWSAREKGNTIYF.